A single sample gave rise to the 16 T cell receptor beta chains below, sequenced in a study of blood T cell repertoires in COVID-19. Using immunoSEQ multiplex PCR, the repertoire was profiled, and TCRdb retains in-frame clones only, with some absent. The sample carries 380,000 or so clones, roughly 77% recorded once. The sample comprised peripheral blood. The receptors were gathered from a human donor with acute or convalescent COVID-19. The donor label of this sample is uncertain.

The V gene is TRBV7-7, the J gene TRBJ2-5; 12 positions match TRBD2. This CDR3 is built from 17 residues. Germline CDR1 reads SSHAT; CDR2 reads FNYEAQ (reference sequence). The V and J ends lost 5 bases and 0 bases, in that order; junction bases with no gene match: 7. In nucleotides, the CDR3 is TGTGCCAGCAGCCGAGGACTAGCGGGAAGCAACCAAGAGACCCAGTACTTC. Its translation: CASSRGLAGSNQETQYF.

The CDR3 spells CASRPHRPPLAGGSNEQFF. The DNA for the CDR3 is TGTGCCAGCAGGCCCCACCGGCCCCCACTAGCGGGAGGTAGCAATGAGCAGTTCTTC. The chain is built from TRBV28 and TRBJ2-1; 12 positions agree with TRBD2. The CDR3 extends over 19 amino acids. Germline CDR1 reads MDHEN; CDR2 reads SYDVKM. J gave up 6 bases and V 6 bases, and 18 bases lay outside the gene matches.

The rearrangement joins TRBV19 to TRBJ1-2; no clear D gene. The CDR3 has 15 amino acids. Germline V gene sequence: CDR1 LNHDA, CDR2 SQIVND (reference sequence). Trimming removed 7 bases at V and 0 bases at J, with 15 bases between. CDR3 residues: CASTWRPTTNYGYTF. DNA of the CDR3: TGTGCCAGTACTTGGAGGCCCACTACTAACTATGGCTACACCTTC.

The chain carries TRBV5-8 and TRBJ2-1; maybe TRBD2 (5 bases). CDR1 SGHTS and CDR2 YDEGEE come from the germline V gene. Trimming removed 0 bases at V and 3 bases at J, with 19 bases between. The CDR3 covers 18 residues. For the CDR3, the DNA is TGTGCCAGCAGCTTGGACCCCTTTGGCGGGCGCTACTACAATGAGCAGTTCTTC. Translation gives CASSLDPFGGRYYNEQFF.

This sequence joins TRBV18 and TRBJ2-2, with D uncertain. The germline gives CDR1 KGHSH, CDR2 LQKENI. The CDR3 runs to 12 residues. V was clipped by 1 base and J by 6 bases, with 3 bases between them. The CDR3 loop reads CASSPLAGELFF. CDR3 nucleotide sequence: TGTGCCAGCTCACCACTCGCCGGGGAGCTGTTTTTT.

V gene TRBV28 combines with J gene TRBJ2-5, with a weak D call TRBD2 (6 bases). Between the trimmed V and J ends, which lost 6 bases and 5 bases, there was a span of 13 bases. Germline CDR1 is MDHEN and CDR2 is SYDVKM. The CDR3 runs to 13 residues. Here the CDR3 DNA reads TGTGCCAGCAGCCCTTGGGGGGATGAGACCCAGTACTTC. Protein sequence: CASSPWGDETQYF. Drawing the rest from reference TRBV28 and TRBJ2-5, the complete variable domain is DVKVTQSSRYLVKRTGEKVFLECVQDMDHENMFWYRQDPGLGLRLIYFSYDVKMKEKGDIPEGYSVSREKKERFSLILESASTNQTSMYLCASSPWGDETQYFGPGTRLLVL.

To note about this clone: Different DNA sequences within this sample yield the same CDR3. The rearrangement links TRBV5-1 to TRBJ2-3; 10 bases are a match to TRBD2. The CDR3 is 17 amino acids. J lost 3 bases, V lost 0 bases, and 7 bases had no gene match. Germline lookup yields CDR1 SGHRS and CDR2 YFSETQ. The CDR3 loop reads CASSLVASGSGTDTQYF. The CDR3, as DNA: TGCGCCAGCAGCTTGGTGGCTAGCGGGAGCGGGACAGATACGCAGTATTTT.

This clone came up once. The chain carries TRBV5-4 and TRBJ1-1, with TRBD1 matching 7 bases. V trimming: 0 bases; J trimming: 3 bases; junction bases outside the gene matches: 5. CDR3 size: 15 residues. Looked up from germline, CDR1 is SGHNT and CDR2 is YYREEE (reference sequence). CDR3 coding DNA: TGTGCCAGCAGCTTGGGACAGGGCGTCTACACTGAAGCTTTCTTT. Its translation: CASSLGQGVYTEAFF.

The chain carries TRBV3-1 (or the pseudogene TRBV3-2) and TRBJ2-5; 7 nucleotides match TRBD2. The CDR3 loop spans 16 amino acids. Trimming removed 3 bases from V and 0 bases from J; junction bases left unmatched: 7. Germline V gives CDR1 LGHDT, CDR2 YNNKEL (reference sequence). As DNA, the CDR3 is TGTGCCAGCAGCCAGCGGCGGGGGACCAACCAAGAGACCCAGTACTTC. It translates to CASSQRRGTNQETQYF.

In its sample, this clone was seen once. The chain joins TRBV28 to TRBJ2-7, with a possible D match to TRBD1 (6 bases). V lost 2 bases and J 7 bases, leaving 15 bases between the germline ends. The germline V gene encodes CDR1 MDHEN and CDR2 SYDVKM. The CDR3 spans 14 residues. CDR3 region: CASSLTGLRGEQYF. The CDR3 DNA follows: TGTGCCAGCAGTTTAACAGGGCTCCGTGGGGAGCAGTACTTC.

Notes on this clone: Other DNA sequences from this sample encode an identical CDR3 as well. The rearrangement uses TRBV5-1 and TRBJ2-3; 8 bases agree with TRBD1. Germline CDR1 reads SGHRS; CDR2 reads YFSETQ. The CDR3 loop spans 15 amino acids. J gave up 2 bases and V 0 bases, and 2 bases lay outside the gene matches. The DNA for the CDR3 is TGCGCCAGCAGCTTGGCAGGGGGCGTCACAGATACGCAGTATTTT. Amino acids: CASSLAGGVTDTQYF.

This chain connects TRBV7-9 to TRBJ2-1; 10 nucleotides align to TRBD1. In germline, CDR1 is SEHNR, CDR2 FQNEAQ (reference sequence). V was clipped by 4 bases and J by 4 bases; unmatched bases: 4. The CDR3 covers 15 residues. This chain's CDR3 is CASSSGQGSYNEQFF. The CDR3 nucleotides are TGTGCCAGCAGCTCGGGACAGGGGTCTTACAATGAGCAGTTCTTC.

The chain links TRBV5-1 to TRBJ2-7; no firm D call. The CDR3 has 13 amino acids. The germline V gene encodes CDR1 SGHRS and CDR2 YFSETQ. V shed 0 bases and J shed 6 bases, with 10 bases lying between them. The CDR3 sequence: CASSLAPSSEQYF. CDR3 DNA sequence: TGCGCCAGCAGCTTGGCCCCTAGTAGCGAGCAGTACTTC.

The table lists this clone with a count of one. V is TRBV30 and J is TRBJ2-1, with D possibly TRBD2 on 7 matching bases. The CDR3 length is 15 residues. CDR1 is GTSNPN, CDR2 SVGIG, per germline (reference sequence). V shed 0 bases and J shed 4 bases, with 13 bases lying between them. This CDR3 reads CAWSVSGGVYNEQFF. The CDR3 DNA reads as TGTGCCTGGAGTGTCTCGGGGGGCGTATACAATGAGCAGTTCTTC.

A few counts support this clone. This chain joins TRBV7-9 and TRBJ2-7, with TRBD1 matching over 7 bases. The V gene's germline CDR1 is SEHNR and CDR2 FQNEAQ (reference sequence). Unmatched junction bases numbered 6, after V lost 2 bases and J lost 5 bases. The CDR3 extends over 14 amino acids. This chain's CDR3 is CASSLQDRRDEQYF. In DNA, the CDR3 is TGTGCCAGCAGCTTACAGGACAGGCGGGACGAGCAGTACTTC.

The V and J genes are TRBV19 and TRBJ1-5; D may be TRBD1 (5 bases). Looked up from germline, CDR1 is LNHDA and CDR2 is SQIVND (reference sequence). The CDR3 contains 19 residues. Trimming removed 9 bases at V and 4 bases at J, with 31 bases between. The CDR3 DNA follows: TGTGCCAGCCGAGATGCGTCACGGGGGTCTAGGGCCCTTAATCAGCCCCAGCATTTT. Translating gives CASRDASRGSRALNQPQHF. The full variable domain, in which reference TRBV19 and TRBJ1-5 provide the parts outside the CDR3, is DGGITQSPKYLFRKEGQNVTLSCEQNLNHDAMYWYRQDPGQGLRLIYYSQIVNDFQKGDIAEGYSVSREKKESFPLTVTSAQKNPTAFYLCASRDASRGSRALNQPQHFGDGTRLSIL.